This T cell receptor beta chain was documented in a study of CD8 T cells in Susac syndrome. Random hexamers were used to reverse transcribe 0.5 to 1 ug of RNA. From the immunoSEQ multiplex PCR reads, TCRdb called clonotypes with MiXCR, one entry per CDR3 protein. Counted here are 250,000 to 350,000 distinct CDR3 sequences, around 84% occurring once; the ten biggest clones make up approximately 0.11%. The CDR3 is made up of 13 amino acids. CDR1 GTSNPN and CDR2 SVGIG come from the germline V gene (reference sequence). Of note for this clonotype: Likely a read error: the CDR3 ends without its conserved phenylalanine or tryptophan.

CD8+ and CD4+ T cells taken from blood had their TCR beta sequenced. TEMRA cells were FACS-enriched, while CD8+ and CD4+ T cells were negatively isolated. Material for sequencing was CD8+ T cells from PBMCs. The chain carries TRBV30 and TRBJ2-5; TRBD2 might be the D (6 bases). The J call may be wrong; the DNA end is better matched by TRBJ2-7. The TCR originated in a human donor with multiple sclerosis. The chain's CDR3 is CATRDLSSHEQYL. The CDR3, as DNA: TGTGCCACCCGGGACTTAAGCTCCCACGAGCAGTACCTC.